The 29 T cell receptor beta chains listed next were all sequenced from one sample in a study of T cells after somatic rescue of genetic block. Assay: immunoSEQ multiplex PCR; the TCRdb copy retains only in-frame clones and omits some. The table lists over 9,000 clones, approximately 81% of them singletons. The specimen sequenced was peripheral blood mononuclear cells (PBMCs). The receptors were gathered from a boy between 5 and 17 years old.

The chain couples TRBV7-9 to TRBJ1-4; D unclear. The CDR3 runs 15 residues. V dropped 1 base and J dropped 1 base, with 7 bases sitting between them. CDR1 SEHNR and CDR2 FQNEAQ come from the germline V gene (reference sequence). CDR3 loop: CASSLEGKTNEKLFF. CDR3 coding DNA: TGTGCCAGCAGCTTAGAAGGAAAAACTAATGAAAAACTGTTTTTT.

This chain links TRBV5-1 with TRBJ2-5; 9 positions match TRBD1. V lost 2 bases, J lost 4 bases, and 3 bases stayed unmatched. Germline V CDR1 and CDR2: SGHRS, YFSETQ. The CDR3 contains 14 residues. The CDR3 loop reads CASSLTGGPETQYF. DNA of the CDR3: TGCGCCAGCAGCTTAACAGGGGGCCCAGAGACCCAGTACTTC.

J is TRBJ1-5 and V is TRBV27; TRBD1 matches 7 bases. The CDR3 runs 14 residues. CDR1 and CDR2 (germline): MNHEY, SMNVEV (reference sequence). V was pared by 6 bases and J by 3 bases, with 5 bases of the junction left unmatched. The CDR3 nucleotides are TGTGCCAGCAGGATGGGACAGCCCAATCAGCCCCAGCATTTT. Encoded protein: CASRMGQPNQPQHF.

The rearrangement joins TRBV4-1 to TRBJ1-1; TRBD1 is a possible D gene (5 bases). Germline CDR1 MGHRA, CDR2 YSYEKL. The CDR3 length is 16 residues. V lost 5 bases and J 4 bases, leaving 20 bases between the germline ends. The DNA of the CDR3 is TGCGCCAGCAGCTACAAGGTACCAGGGCAAGCCACTGAAGCTTTCTTT. Protein sequence: CASSYKVPGQATEAFF.

The chain uses TRBV29-1 and TRBJ2-3; TRBD2 might be the D (5 bases). The CDR3 sequence is 12 residues long. Germline lookup yields CDR1 SQVTM and CDR2 ANQGSEA. Trimming took 3 bases from V and 5 from J, leaving 9 bases between them. The CDR3 region has the DNA TGCAGCGTTGACTACGGGGTAGATACGCAGTATTTT. Its translation: CSVDYGVDTQYF.

This clone was detected only a few times. The chain combines TRBV2 with TRBJ2-3; D is perhaps TRBD1 or TRBD2 (7 bases each). In germline, CDR1 is SNHLY, CDR2 FYNNEI. This CDR3 contains 15 residues. Trimming pared 7 bases from V and 6 bases from J, leaving 20 bases between. The CDR3 DNA follows: TGTGCCAGCAACTTAGGGGGCGGGGGACCCGATACGCAGTATTTT. This translates into CASNLGGGGPDTQYF.

This clone was counted only a few times. The chain uses TRBV2 and TRBJ2-3, with D unresolved. V shed 6 bases and J shed 3 bases, with 4 bases lying between them. The germline V gene has CDR1 SNHLY and CDR2 FYNNEI. CDR3 length: 11 amino acids. This CDR3 is CASRATDTQYF. The CDR3 DNA reads as TGTGCCAGCAGGGCGACAGATACGCAGTATTTT. Based on the CDR3 plus reference TRBV2 and TRBJ2-3, the full variable domain is EPEVTQTPSHQVTQMGQEVILRCVPISNHLYFYWYRQILGQKVEFLVSFYNNEISEKSEIFDDQFSVERPDGSNFTLKIRSTKLEDSAMYFCASRATDTQYFGPGTRLTVL.

The J gene is TRBJ2-1, the V gene TRBV2, with D possibly matching TRBD1 (6 bases). The CDR3 is 12 amino acids. Germline V gives CDR1 SNHLY, CDR2 FYNNEI. Trimming pared 4 bases from V and 12 bases from J, leaving 13 bases between. CDR3 loop: CASSVALDRQFF. DNA for the CDR3: TGTGCCAGCAGTGTTGCGCTGGACAGGCAGTTCTTC.

The J gene is TRBJ2-7, the V gene TRBV27; possibly TRBD1 for D (6 bases). This CDR3 contains 14 residues. V lost 2 bases and J lost 3, with 11 bases in between. Germline loops: CDR1 MNHEY, CDR2 SMNVEV (reference sequence). The DNA of the CDR3 is TGTGCCAGCAGTTTAGTGGGACACCTCTACGAGCAGTACTTC. It codes for CASSLVGHLYEQYF.

The chain couples TRBV4-2 to TRBJ1-1; no clear D. Germline CDR1 and CDR2: LGHNA and YNFKEQ. This CDR3 spans 14 amino acids. With 0 bases removed from V and 3 bases from J, the gap between germline ends came to 8 bases. The CDR3 here is CASSQDLRDTEAFF. The CDR3 coding sequence is TGTGCCAGCAGCCAAGATCTAAGGGACACTGAAGCTTTCTTT.

This clone was counted once. The chain employs TRBV5-1 and TRBJ1-1; D is undetermined. CDR1 SGHRS and CDR2 YFSETQ come from the germline V gene. CDR3 length: 17 amino acids. Trimming shortened V by 0 bases and J by 3 bases, and 18 bases separated the two germline ends. CDR3 nucleotide sequence: TGCGCCAGCAGCTTGGGAGGAGCGGTTGGTAGGGACACTGAAGCTTTCTTT. Translation: CASSLGGAVGRDTEAFF. Using reference TRBV5-1 and TRBJ1-1 for the parts outside the CDR3, the full variable domain is KAGVTQTPRYLIKTRGQQVTLSCSPISGHRSVSWYQQTPGQGLQFLFEYFSETQRNKGNFPGRFSGRQFSNSRSEMNVSTLELGDSALYLCASSLGGAVGRDTEAFFGQGTRLTVV.

This chain links TRBV28 with TRBJ2-3; TRBD2 matches 9 bases. Per germline, CDR1 MDHEN and CDR2 SYDVKM. V dropped 3 bases and J dropped 7; count of bases not matched to a gene: 8. CDR3 length: 15 amino acids. The CDR3 loop is CASSFWIAGDHTQYF. DNA for the CDR3: TGTGCCAGCAGTTTCTGGATAGCGGGAGATCATACGCAGTATTTT.

This rearrangement joins TRBV5-1 to TRBJ2-7; 8 bases align to TRBD2. Losses at the gene ends were 4 bases for V and 3 bases for J; bases not matched to a gene: 21. Germline loops: CDR1 SGHRS, CDR2 YFSETQ. This CDR3 region has 19 residues. CDR3 nucleotides: TGCGCCAGCAGCCCGGAGACCGGGACTAGAGGATTTTTTGGCTACGAGCAGTACTTC. Translating it yields CASSPETGTRGFFGYEQYF.

The chain links TRBV10-3 to TRBJ2-3; D is perhaps TRBD2 (5 bases). This CDR3 region has 11 residues. In germline, CDR1 is ENHRY, CDR2 SYGVKD. V was pared by 10 bases and J by 4 bases, with 9 bases between. CDR3 nucleotides: TGTGCCACCGGGATCTCAGATACGCAGTATTTT. It encodes CATGISDTQYF.

This chain connects TRBV28 to TRBJ1-3; TRBD1 might be the D (5 bases). CDR1 MDHEN and CDR2 SYDVKM come from the germline V gene. The length of the CDR3 is 18 residues. Between the trimmed V and J ends, which lost 5 bases and 4 bases, there was a span of 24 bases. The CDR3 sequence: CASSGGMGSQPVGNTIYF. As DNA, the CDR3 is TGTGCCAGCAGTGGGGGGATGGGGTCCCAACCGGTGGGAAACACCATATATTTT. The whole variable domain, filled in from reference TRBV28 and TRBJ1-3, reads DVKVTQSSRYLVKRTGEKVFLECVQDMDHENMFWYRQDPGLGLRLIYFSYDVKMKEKGDIPEGYSVSREKKERFSLILESASTNQTSMYLCASSGGMGSQPVGNTIYFGEGSWLTVV.

The J gene is TRBJ2-7, the V gene TRBV11-3; no clear D gene. V shed 5 bases and J shed 2 bases, with 10 bases lying between them. This CDR3 is 13 amino acids long. Germline CDR1 SGHNT, CDR2 YENEEA. The CDR3 nucleotides are TGTGCCAGCAGCCAAGACAAAGCCTACGAGCAGTACTTC. It is translated as CASSQDKAYEQYF.

The V call is TRBV4-2, the J call TRBJ1-2; D is undetermined. The V end lost 0 bases, the J end lost 8 bases, and 10 bases lay between the germline ends. The CDR3 covers 13 residues. Germline CDR1 is LGHNA and CDR2 is YNFKEQ. CDR3 in amino acids: CASSQDRRAGYTF. The CDR3, as DNA: TGTGCCAGCAGCCAAGATCGTAGGGCCGGCTACACCTTC.

J is TRBJ1-6 and V is TRBV5-1; D unresolved. CDR1 is SGHRS and CDR2 is YFSETQ in the germline V gene. Trimming took off 0 bases at V and 8 bases at J, with 6 bases between the two ends. The CDR3 has 13 residues. Here the CDR3 DNA reads TGCGCCAGCAGCTTGGATTTAGATTCACCCCTCCACTTT. It is translated as CASSLDLDSPLHF. The entire variable domain, with the rest obtained from reference TRBV5-1 and TRBJ1-6, is as follows: KAGVTQTPRYLIKTRGQQVTLSCSPISGHRSVSWYQQTPGQGLQFLFEYFSETQRNKGNFPGRFSGRQFSNSRSEMNVSTLELGDSALYLCASSLDLDSPLHFGNGTRLTVT.

This clone was counted only a few times. This rearrangement joins TRBV6-5 to TRBJ1-2; weak D call: TRBD1 (5 bases). The CDR3 has 12 amino acids. Germline CDR1 reads MNHEY; CDR2 reads SVGAGI. V was cut by 7 bases and J by 7 bases, with 13 bases left in between. DNA for the CDR3: TGTGCCAGCACCAACGGAGGGGTTGGCTACACCTTC. Translating gives CASTNGGVGYTF.

The chain uses TRBV4-1 and TRBJ2-1; TRBD2 is a possible D gene (6 bases). This CDR3 has 12 amino acids. The V and J ends lost 1 base and 12 bases respectively, with 10 bases between them. Germline-derived CDR1 and CDR2 are MGHRA and YSYEKL. CDR3 sequence (DNA): TGCGCCAGCAGCCAAGTGGGGACTTCGCAGTTCTTC. Encoded protein: CASSQVGTSQFF.

CDR3 sequence: CASSIRPGEIGNYNEQFF. CDR3 DNA: TGTGCCAGTAGTATCCGTCCAGGGGAAATTGGTAACTACAATGAGCAGTTCTTC. This chain links TRBV19 with TRBJ2-1; weak D call: TRBD1 (6 bases). Germline V gene lookup returns CDR1 LNHDA and CDR2 SQIVND (reference sequence). The CDR3 contains 18 residues. V was pared by 3 bases and J by 3 bases, with 21 bases between.

J is TRBJ2-3 and V is TRBV7-3, with a tentative D call TRBD2 (5 bases). CDR3 size: 14 residues. The V gene's germline CDR1 is SGHTA and CDR2 FQGTGA. V was pared by 5 bases and J by 3 bases, with 12 bases between. The CDR3 reads CASSPSGETDTQYF. In DNA, the CDR3 is TGTGCCAGCAGCCCATCCGGGGAGACAGATACGCAGTATTTT.

This chain links TRBV27 with TRBJ1-1; the match to TRBD1 covers 11 bases. The CDR3 covers 14 residues. The germline V gene has CDR1 MNHEY and CDR2 SMNVEV (reference sequence). Germline trimming cut 7 bases from V and 12 bases from J; bases unmatched to any gene: 13. Here the CDR3 DNA reads TGTGCCAGCACCGGATTGGGGACAGGGGGTAAAACTTTCTTT. It specifies CASTGLGTGGKTFF.

The chain recombines TRBV5-1 with TRBJ2-7, with D tentatively TRBD1 (6 bases). CDR3 size: 14 residues. Germline values: CDR1 SGHRS, CDR2 YFSETQ. Trimming stripped 0 bases from V and 5 bases from J, with 12 bases between. The CDR3 region is CASSLEVGGHEQYF. CDR3 bases: TGCGCCAGCAGCTTGGAGGTAGGGGGACACGAGCAGTACTTC. Variable domain in full (rest from reference TRBV5-1 and TRBJ2-7): KAGVTQTPRYLIKTRGQQVTLSCSPISGHRSVSWYQQTPGQGLQFLFEYFSETQRNKGNFPGRFSGRQFSNSRSEMNVSTLELGDSALYLCASSLEVGGHEQYFGPGTRLTVT.

The chain is built from TRBV28 and TRBJ2-7; 7 bases are shared with TRBD1. The germline V gene encodes CDR1 MDHEN and CDR2 SYDVKM. Unmatched junction bases numbered 4, after V lost 8 bases and J lost 0 bases. The CDR3 loop spans 13 amino acids. The CDR3 region is CASRTGRSYEQYF. The CDR3 coding sequence is TGTGCCAGCCGGACAGGCCGCTCCTACGAGCAGTACTTC.

The V and J genes are TRBV7-9 and TRBJ2-2; D is unresolved. The CDR3 has 17 residues. V lost 4 bases, J lost 2 bases, and 17 bases lay in between. CDR1 is SEHNR and CDR2 is FQNEAQ in the germline V gene (reference sequence). The CDR3 reads CASSSSRNNPNTGELFF. DNA for the CDR3: TGTGCCAGCAGCTCCTCGAGAAACAACCCTAACACCGGGGAGCTGTTTTTT.

The chain couples TRBV6-1 to TRBJ1-1; D is ambiguous. V was cut by 5 bases and J by 3 bases, with 10 bases left in between. The CDR3 runs 13 residues. From germline, CDR1 is MNHNS and CDR2 SASEGT. This CDR3 reads CASSPGRYTEAFF. CDR3 DNA: TGTGCCAGCAGTCCTGGACGGTACACTGAAGCTTTCTTT.

The CDR3 nucleotides read TGTGCCAGCAGCTGGGACAGAAGATCCTACACCTTC. Translating it yields CASSWDRRSYTF. V gene TRBV27 combines with J gene TRBJ1-2, with 7 bases matching TRBD1. This CDR3 has 12 residues. Trimming cost V 6 bases and J 10 bases; bases outside gene matches: 8. Germline V gene data show CDR1 as MNHEY and CDR2 as SMNVEV (reference sequence).

The chain recombines TRBV7-9 with TRBJ1-1, with D perhaps TRBD1 (5 bases). V dropped 3 bases and J dropped 3 bases, with 17 bases sitting between them. CDR1 and CDR2 from the germline V gene are SEHNR and FQNEAQ (reference sequence). The length of the CDR3 is 16 residues. The CDR3 bases are TGTGCCAGCAGCTTGGGTAGGGGTGGTCCGGACACTGAAGCTTTCTTT. Translating it yields CASSLGRGGPDTEAFF.